This TCR beta chain was retrieved from a study of cytomegalovirus exposure and HLA in healthy donors. This CDR3 contains 16 residues. The PCR used 60 Vbeta and 13 Jbeta primers. Using immunoSEQ multiplex PCR, the repertoire was profiled, and TCRdb retains in-frame clones only, with some absent. The sample lists about 200,000 clones, approximately 86% occurring once. The TCR comes from a woman in her 30s in good health and CMV-seronegative. Input material: PBMCs. This chain uses TRBV21-1 with TRBJ2-3; TRBD2 is the table's D call and was not checked against the DNA. TRBV21-1 is reported as a pseudogene. In DNA form, the CDR3 reads TGTGCCAGCAGCAAAGCTGTAGCGGGGGGGCCAGATACGCAGTATTTT. Amino acid sequence: CASSKAVAGGPDTQYF.